This record concerns one TCR beta chain sequence. The antigen it recognizes is unknown. It has no much larger one-base neighbor in the sample; base qualities were not kept. The sample's treatment or condition label is to be understood as: in vitro stimulation with specific CMV peptide epitopes to enrich CMV-specific T cells. The data originate from a study of T cell repertoires in cytomegalovirus infection (dated by TCRdb to the late 2010s). Notes on the research overall: Alongside well-studied HLA-B-restricted epitopes, the peptide stimulations were aimed at recently identified HLA-C-restricted CMV epitopes, whose presentation resists viral immunomodulation. The HLA type of each donor mattered for the analysis, because public TCR beta signatures pointed to carriage of CMV infection along with the matching HLA type.

Overall study outcomes, separate from this receptor: Carriers of CMV infection plus the relevant HLA type were discriminated by the cumulative frequency of public TCR beta family members in the study cohort and in an independent roughly 400-donor cohort. The ex vivo response was dominated by HLA-C-restricted CMV-specific TCR beta clonotypes, and the single most frequent clonotype in two of eight donors was supplied by these HLA-C-restricted clonotypes.

CDR1 and CDR2 are drawn from the germline V gene (reference sequence): SEHNR, FQNEAQ. Cut back by 5 bases and 4 bases, the V and J ends lie 17 bases apart. Reading from cysteine to phenylalanine, the CDR3 counts 15 amino acids. Just the 45-base CDR3 DNA is kept, in frame starting at base 1. Sequencing took place on an Illumina HiSeq 1500. In TCRdb, the public reads were trimmed at Q25 with fastp and aligned with MiXCR, with productive beta chains retained. When rows share a CDR3 protein, they turn into one entry using the most common DNA and genes. The sample contains about 310,000 distinct CDR3 sequences, 25% of them found a single time. 10% to 15% of the sample is held by the ten biggest clonotypes.

The sequence derives from a human donor in good health (CMV status not recorded). Some clones in this sample may be carry-over from other donors' samples. The sequencing here drew on cultured PBMCs, taken from culture after CMV antigen stimulation. The rearranged segments are TRBV7-9 and TRBJ1-1; 5 matching bases give a weak D call of TRBD1. The nucleotides are TGTGCCAGCAGCCCTAAGGCTAACCAGGGCACTGAAGCTTTCTTT. Its product reads: CASSPKANQGTEAFF. With the rest looked up from the reference TRBV7-9 and TRBJ1-1 genes rather than sequenced, the full variable domain is DTGVSQNPRHKITKRGQNVTFRCDPISEHNRLYWYRQTLGQGPEFLTYFQNEAQLEKSRLLSDRFSAERPKGSFSTLEIQRTEQGDSAMYLCASSPKANQGTEAFFGQGTRLTVV.